The 28 T cell receptor beta chains given below trace back to one sample, sequenced in a study of blood T cell repertoires in COVID-19. Only in-frame clones appear in the TCRdb table, and some are missing; sequencing was by immunoSEQ multiplex PCR. The sample has some 220,000 clones; approximately 80% are singletons. Material: peripheral blood. Source of these receptors: a woman in her fifties or sixties who had recovered from COVID-19.

Concerning this clone: A read error may produce the germline difference seen at one junction end. In DNA form, the CDR3 reads TGCGCCAGCAGCCAAGACATAAATAGTCCCGTGCACTTC. Translating gives CASSQDINSPVHF. The chain couples TRBV4-1 to TRBJ2-7, with D uncertain. The CDR3 consists of 13 residues. Per germline, CDR1 MGHRA and CDR2 YSYEKL.

Points on this clone: The same CDR3 can be traced to other DNA sequences in this sample. The chain combines TRBV11-2 with TRBJ2-1, with 9 bases fitting TRBD2. This CDR3 is 15 amino acids long. Germline loops: CDR1 SGHAT, CDR2 FQNNGV. Trimming cost V 3 bases and J 4 bases; bases outside gene matches: 4. Here the CDR3 reads CASSFLAGSYNEQFF. The DNA for the CDR3 is TGTGCCAGCAGCTTCCTAGCGGGGAGTTACAATGAGCAGTTCTTC.

This clone has only a few counts. V usage is TRBV7-2 and J usage is TRBJ1-5; the D gene is possibly TRBD1 (6 bases). Trimming removed 4 bases from V and 10 bases from J, with 11 bases in between. Germline V gene data show CDR1 as SGHTA and CDR2 as FQGNSA. The CDR3 is 12 amino acids. This CDR3 reads CASSSGERPQHF. CDR3 coding DNA: TGTGCCAGCAGCTCAGGGGAAAGACCCCAGCATTTT.

The gene calls are TRBV4-1 and TRBJ1-2, with unresolved D. Trimming pared 6 bases from V and 8 bases from J, leaving 10 bases between. The CDR3 is 11 residues long. Germline V gene sequence: CDR1 MGHRA, CDR2 YSYEKL. CDR3 protein: CASRGTGGYTF. In nucleotides, the CDR3 is TGCGCCAGCAGGGGAACGGGGGGCTACACCTTC.

This clone came up once. The chain links TRBV19 to TRBJ1-3; weak D call: TRBD1 (5 bases). Germline assignment: CDR1 LNHDA and CDR2 SQIVND (reference sequence). This CDR3 comprises 13 residues. With 7 bases removed from V and 0 bases from J, the gap between germline ends came to 7 bases. CDR3 residues: CASMDNSGNTIYF. In DNA form, the CDR3 reads TGTGCCAGTATGGACAACTCTGGAAACACCATATATTTT. The complete variable domain, with remaining parts taken from reference TRBV19 and TRBJ1-3, reads DGGITQSPKYLFRKEGQNVTLSCEQNLNHDAMYWYRQDPGQGLRLIYYSQIVNDFQKGDIAEGYSVSREKKESFPLTVTSAQKNPTAFYLCASMDNSGNTIYFGEGSWLTVV.

The rearrangement uses TRBV7-2 and TRBJ2-7, with a tentative D call TRBD2 (5 bases). Germline CDR1 reads SGHTA; CDR2 reads FQGNSA. The CDR3 covers 13 residues. Trimming stripped 4 bases from V and 0 bases from J, with 7 bases between. CDR3 residues: CASSSGNSYEQYF. The CDR3 DNA reads as TGTGCCAGCAGCTCGGGGAACTCCTACGAGCAGTACTTC. The full variable domain, in which reference TRBV7-2 and TRBJ2-7 provide the parts outside the CDR3, is GAGVSQSPSNKVTEKGKDVELRCDPISGHTALYWYRQSLGQGLEFLIYFQGNSAPDKSGLPSDRFSAERTGGSVSTLTIQRTQQEDSAVYLCASSSGNSYEQYFGPGTRLTVT.

This sequence joins TRBV15 and TRBJ1-1; TRBD1 is a possible D gene (5 bases). CDR3 length equals 13 residues. The V gene lost 1 base and the J gene lost 11 bases, with 14 bases spanning the gap. Per germline, CDR1 LNHNV and CDR2 YYDKDF (reference sequence). CDR3 region: CATSRGARAGAFF. CDR3 in DNA: TGTGCCACCAGCAGAGGGGCCAGGGCTGGGGCTTTCTTT. The full variable domain, rest sourced from reference TRBV15 and TRBJ1-1, is DAMVIQNPRYQVTQFGKPVTLSCSQTLNHNVMYWYQQKSSQAPKLLFHYYDKDFNNEADTPDNFQSRRPNTSFCFLDIRSPGLGDTAMYLCATSRGARAGAFFGQGTRLTVV.

This chain joins TRBV5-6 and TRBJ2-7, with 7 bases matching TRBD1. The CDR3 length is 13 residues. The V and J ends lost 4 bases and 3 bases, in that order; junction bases with no gene match: 4. Germline V gene sequence: CDR1 SGHDT, CDR2 YYEEEE. CDR3 protein: CASSHRGHYEQYF. In DNA form, the CDR3 reads TGTGCCAGCAGCCACAGGGGACACTACGAGCAGTACTTC. Looking up the rest from reference TRBV5-6 and TRBJ2-7 gives the full variable domain: DAGVTQSPTHLIKTRGQQVTLRCSPKSGHDTVSWYQQALGQGPQFIFQYYEEEERQRGNFPDRFSGHQFPNYSSELNVNALLLGDSALYLCASSHRGHYEQYFGPGTRLTVT.

This sequence joins TRBV12-5 and TRBJ2-2; 10 positions match TRBD1. The V segment lost 8 bases and the J segment 0 bases; nucleotides outside the gene matches: 6. Per the germline V gene, CDR1 is LGHNT and CDR2 is FRNRAP. The CDR3 consists of 16 residues. CDR3 sequence reads: CASRTGGTTNTGELFF. CDR3 DNA: TGTGCTAGTCGGACAGGGGGGACTACGAACACCGGGGAGCTGTTTTTT.

The sample holds a few counts of this clone. J is TRBJ2-7 and V is TRBV3-1 (or the pseudogene TRBV3-2); possibly TRBD2 for D (5 bases). Germline lookup yields CDR1 LGHDT and CDR2 YNNKEL (reference sequence). This CDR3 is built from 14 residues. V was clipped by 11 bases and J by 2 bases, with 19 bases between them. The CDR3 loop reads CACGGPTGTYEQYF. The CDR3 DNA reads TGTGCCTGCGGCGGACCCACCGGGACCTACGAGCAGTACTTC.

In this sample, this clone turned up once. The chain uses TRBV5-1 and TRBJ1-2, with TRBD1 identical over 7 bases. This CDR3 region has 13 residues. Germline V gene sequence: CDR1 SGHRS, CDR2 YFSETQ. V shed 0 bases and J 7 bases; nucleotides not matched to a gene: 3. In nucleotides, the CDR3 is TGCGCCAGCAGCTTGGTGGCAGGGGGTGGCTACACCTTC. It translates to CASSLVAGGGYTF.

V is TRBV10-3 and J is TRBJ2-4; no clear D gene. Trimming cost V 0 bases and J 4 bases, with 7 bases left between them. This CDR3 region has 14 residues. Germline CDR1 ENHRY, CDR2 SYGVKD. The CDR3 nucleotides are TGTGCCATCAGTGAGTCTTCATTTAAAAACATTCAGTACTTC. It encodes CAISESSFKNIQYF.

The J gene is TRBJ1-2, the V gene TRBV3-1 (or the pseudogene TRBV3-2), with TRBD1 matching over 10 bases. V dropped 0 bases and J dropped 8; count of bases not matched to a gene: 9. CDR1 and CDR2 (germline): LGHDT, YNNKEL (reference sequence). The CDR3 extends over 16 amino acids. The CDR3 coding sequence is TGTGCCAGCAGCCAAGAGGGACAGGGGTTCCCTTACGGCTACACCTTC. Translating gives CASSQEGQGFPYGYTF.

This sequence joins TRBV19 and TRBJ2-1; D is perhaps TRBD2 (7 bases). CDR1 is LNHDA and CDR2 is SQIVND in the germline V gene (reference sequence). There are 15 residues in the CDR3. Trimming took off 1 base at V and 4 bases at J, with 11 bases between the two ends. CDR3 loop: CASSIGRGTYNEQFF. In DNA, the CDR3 is TGTGCCAGTAGTATAGGGCGGGGGACATACAATGAGCAGTTCTTC.

This sequence joins TRBV2 and TRBJ1-4; D unclear. The CDR3 consists of 14 residues. The V gene's germline CDR1 is SNHLY and CDR2 FYNNEI. Trimming removed 5 bases from V and 4 bases from J, with 11 bases in between. The CDR3 is CASSLTGYNEKLFF. For the CDR3, the DNA is TGTGCCAGCAGTCTAACGGGGTATAATGAAAAACTGTTTTTT.

V usage is TRBV21-1 and J usage is TRBJ1-2; TRBD1 is taken as the D call from the table, unchecked against the DNA. TRBV21-1 is annotated as a pseudogene. This CDR3 comprises 18 residues. This CDR3 reads CASSKRRDRGKGFRGYTF. CDR3 DNA sequence: TGTGCCAGCAGCAAAAGGAGGGACAGGGGGAAGGGATTTCGTGGCTACACCTTC.

The V gene is TRBV5-4, the J gene TRBJ1-2, with D possibly TRBD1 on 6 matching bases. Trimming cost V 4 bases and J 6 bases, with 13 bases left between them. Germline V lookup: CDR1 SGHNT, CDR2 YYREEE (reference sequence). The CDR3 sequence is 13 residues long. The CDR3 is CASSPGAGDGYTF. In DNA, the CDR3 is TGTGCCAGCAGCCCTGGGGCAGGGGATGGCTACACCTTC.

CDR3 protein: CAWSPGGGYTF. The DNA for the CDR3 is TGTGCCTGGAGTCCCGGGGGAGGCTACACCTTC. The chain recombines TRBV30 with TRBJ1-2, with D possibly TRBD1 on 5 matching bases. Germline CDR1 and CDR2: GTSNPN and SVGIG (reference sequence). The CDR3 sequence is 11 residues long. Trimming pared 2 bases from V and 8 bases from J, leaving 9 bases between.

As regards this clone: This same CDR3 is encoded by further DNA sequences in the sample. The rearrangement links TRBV6-2 or TRBV6-3 to TRBJ1-2; D might be TRBD1 (5 bases). The CDR3 runs 11 residues. V lost 5 bases and J lost 8, with 9 bases in between. Germline CDR1 and CDR2: MNHEY and SVGEGT. In DNA, the CDR3 is TGTGCCAGCAGTCGCGGGGGAGGCTACACCTTC. Translated: CASSRGGGYTF.

The rearrangement uses TRBV5-4 and TRBJ2-7; D may be TRBD2 (6 bases). V lost 2 bases, J lost 6 bases, and 12 bases lay in between. The length of the CDR3 is 13 residues. The germline gives CDR1 SGHNT, CDR2 YYREEE (reference sequence). The CDR3 spells CASSFLAGREQYF. As DNA, the CDR3 is TGTGCCAGCAGCTTTCTGGCGGGGCGCGAGCAGTACTTC.

A word on this clone: Other DNA sequences of this sample code for an identical CDR3. The chain joins TRBV2 to TRBJ2-3, with 13 bases lining up with TRBD2. CDR1 and CDR2 (germline): SNHLY, FYNNEI. The V gene end was trimmed by 5 bases and the J gene end by 3 bases; junction bases not matched to a gene: 2. This CDR3 is 15 amino acids long. Here the CDR3 reads CASSLLAGGTDTQYF. The CDR3 DNA reads as TGTGCCAGCAGTTTACTAGCGGGGGGGACAGATACGCAGTATTTT.

Notes on this clone: At one end the junction does not follow the germline gene, possibly because of a read error. V is TRBV7-7 and J is TRBJ2-7; 11 bases fit TRBD2. The CDR3 contains 15 residues. Germline V gene data show CDR1 as SSHAT and CDR2 as FNYEAQ (reference sequence). This CDR3 is CASSPRLAGPYEQYF. As DNA, the CDR3 is TGTGCTAGCAGCCCCCGACTAGCGGGGCCCTACGAGCAGTACTTC.

The gene calls are TRBV18 and TRBJ1-6, with a tentative D call TRBD1 (5 bases). V was clipped by 2 bases and J by 8 bases, with 13 bases between them. The germline CDR1 and CDR2 sequences are KGHSH and LQKENI. This CDR3 is built from 15 residues. CDR3 bases: TGTGCCAGCTCACCAGGGCCAGGGCAAGATTCACCCCTCCACTTT. Its protein is CASSPGPGQDSPLHF.

The V call is TRBV4-2, the J call TRBJ2-5; 13 bases fit TRBD2. With V trimmed by 1 base and J by 6 bases, 11 bases remained unmatched. Germline values: CDR1 LGHNA, CDR2 YNFKEQ. This CDR3 comprises 18 residues. DNA for the CDR3: TGTGCCAGCAGCCAAGGGGAAGAGGGGACTAGCGGGGCGAAGACCCAGTACTTC. It encodes CASSQGEEGTSGAKTQYF.

The chain uses TRBV19 and TRBJ1-2, with 9 positions matching TRBD1. Germline assignment: CDR1 LNHDA and CDR2 SQIVND (reference sequence). Trimming removed 7 bases from V and 4 bases from J; junction bases left unmatched: 7. The length of the CDR3 is 14 residues. The CDR3 sequence is CASTGTGNSYGYTF. CDR3 sequence (DNA): TGTGCCAGTACCGGGACAGGGAATAGCTATGGCTACACCTTC.

CDR3 sequence: CASSQDPAAGGNEQFF. Written as DNA, the CDR3 is TGTGCCAGCAGCCAAGATCCCGCAGCAGGGGGGAATGAGCAGTTCTTC. The chain has TRBV14 and TRBJ2-1, with a tentative D call TRBD1 (7 bases). With 0 bases removed from V and 7 bases from J, the gap between germline ends came to 16 bases. The CDR3 length is 16 residues. Looked up from germline, CDR1 is SGHDN and CDR2 is FVKESK. Looking up the rest from reference TRBV14 and TRBJ2-1 gives the full variable domain: EAGVTQFPSHSVIEKGQTVTLRCDPISGHDNLYWYRRVMGKEIKFLLHFVKESKQDESGMPNNRFLAERTGGTYSTLKVQPAELEDSGVYFCASSQDPAAGGNEQFFGPGTRLTVL.

The rearrangement joins TRBV12-3 or TRBV12-4 to TRBJ2-1; TRBD2 is a possible D gene (5 bases). This CDR3 contains 11 residues. V lost 6 bases and J 12 bases, leaving 12 bases between the germline ends. In DNA form, the CDR3 reads TGTGCCAGCAGCAGGACTGCTCGGCAGTTCTTC. Translation gives CASSRTARQFF.

Points on this clone: A read error may explain this, as a much larger clone is one base away. The chain links TRBV5-6 to TRBJ1-2; the D gene is possibly TRBD1 (6 bases). The CDR3 runs to 13 residues. Germline values: CDR1 SGHDT, CDR2 YYEEEE. Trimming took 4 bases from V and 2 from J, leaving 9 bases between them. The CDR3: CASSEDRNYGYTF. The CDR3 nucleotides read TGTGCCAGCAGCGAGGACAGAAACTATGGCTACACCTTC.